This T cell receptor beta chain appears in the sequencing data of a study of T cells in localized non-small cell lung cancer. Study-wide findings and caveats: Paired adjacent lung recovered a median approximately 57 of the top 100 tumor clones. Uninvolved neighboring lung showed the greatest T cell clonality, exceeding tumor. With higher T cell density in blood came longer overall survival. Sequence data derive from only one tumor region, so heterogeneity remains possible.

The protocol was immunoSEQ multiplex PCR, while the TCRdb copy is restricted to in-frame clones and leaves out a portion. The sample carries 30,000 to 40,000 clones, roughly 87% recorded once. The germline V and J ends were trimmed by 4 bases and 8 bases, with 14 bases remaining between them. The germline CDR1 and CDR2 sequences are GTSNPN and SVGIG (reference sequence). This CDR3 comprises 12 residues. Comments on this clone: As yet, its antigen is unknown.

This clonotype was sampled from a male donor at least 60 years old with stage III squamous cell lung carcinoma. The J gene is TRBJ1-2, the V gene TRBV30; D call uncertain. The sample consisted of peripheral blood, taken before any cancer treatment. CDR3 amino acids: CAWKTGWRGYTF. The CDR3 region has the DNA TGTGCCTGGAAAACCGGGTGGCGAGGCTACACCTTC.